These 13 T cell receptor beta chains were all obtained from the same sample, sequenced in a study of identifying expanded T cells in peripheral blood. Assay used: immunoSEQ multiplex PCR; TCRdb lists only in-frame clones, some missing. The sample has approximately 100,000 clones, 70% to 90% seen once. The sequencing sample was made of blood. The receptors derive from a person aged 18-70 years in good health.

The V gene is TRBV6-1, the J gene TRBJ2-1; D tentatively fits TRBD1 or TRBD2 (6 bases each). V shed 2 bases and J shed 0 bases, with 11 bases lying between them. The CDR3 consists of 16 residues. Germline V gene data show CDR1 as MNHNS and CDR2 as SASEGT. Here the CDR3 reads CASSERRGSSYNEQFF. In DNA form, the CDR3 reads TGTGCCAGCAGTGAACGGAGGGGGAGCTCCTACAATGAGCAGTTCTTC.

This rearrangement joins TRBV9 to TRBJ2-2; D remains ambiguous. The CDR3 consists of 12 residues. Germline CDR1 SGDLS, CDR2 YYNGEE. V dropped 3 bases and J dropped 6 bases, with 6 bases sitting between them. CDR3 nucleotides: TGTGCCAGCAGCGCCCCTTCCGGGGAGCTGTTTTTT. It yields the protein CASSAPSGELFF.

This clone came up once. J is TRBJ2-7 and V is TRBV6-1, with no clear D. The CDR3 totals 14 residues. The V end was cut by 10 bases, the J end by 2 bases, with 18 bases between. CDR1 and CDR2 from the germline V gene are MNHNS and SASEGT. Here the CDR3 DNA reads TGTGCCACCCTACCCGCAGTGGGAACCTACGAGCAGTACTTC. Translating it yields CATLPAVGTYEQYF.

The chain has TRBV4-2 and TRBJ2-7, with a tentative D call TRBD2 (5 bases). This CDR3 comprises 16 residues. The V end was cut by 1 base, the J end by 0 bases, with 13 bases between. Germline CDR1 is LGHNA and CDR2 is YNFKEQ. CDR3: CASSQGPASGSYEQYF. CDR3 in DNA: TGTGCCAGCAGCCAAGGTCCCGCCAGCGGCTCCTACGAGCAGTACTTC.

This clone has more than one count but fewer than ten. This chain joins TRBV7-9 and TRBJ1-2, with D uncertain. Germline V gene sequence: CDR1 SEHNR, CDR2 FQNEAQ (reference sequence). This CDR3 comprises 14 residues. V lost 0 bases to trimming and J lost 4 bases, with 9 bases between them. The CDR3 spells CASSLAASPYGYTF. The CDR3 DNA is TGTGCCAGCAGCTTAGCTGCCTCCCCCTATGGCTACACCTTC.

This clone occurred many times. The chain combines TRBV7-3 with TRBJ2-3; D is possibly TRBD1 or TRBD2 (5 bases each). With 2 bases removed from V and 2 bases from J, the gap between germline ends came to 11 bases. Germline V gene lookup returns CDR1 SGHTA and CDR2 FQGTGA. This CDR3 has 15 residues. The CDR3 bases are TGTGCCAGCAGCTTAGGGGGAACCCTCACAGATACGCAGTATTTT. Amino acid sequence: CASSLGGTLTDTQYF.

The V and J genes are TRBV27 and TRBJ1-5; 11 positions match TRBD1. Trimming cost V 6 bases and J 7 bases; bases outside gene matches: 5. Germline lookup yields CDR1 MNHEY and CDR2 SMNVEV (reference sequence). This CDR3 spans 14 amino acids. The CDR3 coding sequence is TGTGCCAGCAGAGAGGGACAGGGGGTCCAGCCCCAGCATTTT. This codes for CASREGQGVQPQHF.

The CDR3 DNA sequence: TGCGCCAGCAGCTTCGACAGGGTGGGTGAAAAACTGTTTTTT. Its protein product is CASSFDRVGEKLFF. V gene TRBV5-1 combines with J gene TRBJ1-4; 7 bases map to TRBD1. Germline V CDR1 and CDR2: SGHRS, YFSETQ. This CDR3 region has 14 residues. V gave up 2 bases and J gave up 7 bases; unmatched junction bases: 5.

This sequence joins TRBV9 and TRBJ2-3; 8 bases are shared with TRBD2. J was trimmed by 2 bases and V by 4 bases; bases with no gene match: 6. CDR1 is SGDLS and CDR2 is YYNGEE in the germline V gene. This CDR3 has 15 residues. In DNA, the CDR3 is TGTGCCAGCAGCATCCGAGCGGGAGTCACAGATACGCAGTATTTT. As protein: CASSIRAGVTDTQYF.

In its sample, this clone was seen once. The chain employs TRBV6-1 and TRBJ2-2; D uncertain. This CDR3 contains 14 residues. Trimming stripped 3 bases from V and 6 bases from J, with 11 bases between. The germline V gene has CDR1 MNHNS and CDR2 SASEGT. The chain's CDR3 is CASSDGYDAGELFF. The CDR3 DNA follows: TGTGCCAGCAGTGACGGTTATGATGCCGGGGAGCTGTTTTTT.

This chain links TRBV6-1 with TRBJ2-3; 11 nucleotides match TRBD1. Germline values: CDR1 MNHNS, CDR2 SASEGT. J gave up 3 bases and V 3 bases, and 8 bases lay outside the gene matches. The CDR3 spans 17 residues. The CDR3 nucleotides read TGTGCCAGCAGTGATGAAATAGGGACAGGGGGGACAGATACGCAGTATTTT. It yields the protein CASSDEIGTGGTDTQYF.

This clone appeared a few times. This rearrangement joins TRBV27 to TRBJ2-7; no reliable D call. The germline V gene has CDR1 MNHEY and CDR2 SMNVEV (reference sequence). The V and J ends lost 5 bases and 3 bases respectively, with 8 bases between them. CDR3 size: 12 residues. Here the CDR3 DNA reads TGTGCCAGCAGTGCATCGTTCTACGAGCAGTACTTC. This gives the protein CASSASFYEQYF.

J is TRBJ1-4 and V is TRBV2, with 7 bases matching TRBD1. CDR3 length: 15 amino acids. Germline CDR1 is SNHLY and CDR2 is FYNNEI. V lost 6 bases to trimming and J lost 5 bases; unmatched junction nucleotides: 9. CDR3 protein: CASSSRGQLNEKLFF. DNA for the CDR3: TGTGCCAGCAGCTCCCGGGGACAGTTAAATGAAAAACTGTTTTTT.